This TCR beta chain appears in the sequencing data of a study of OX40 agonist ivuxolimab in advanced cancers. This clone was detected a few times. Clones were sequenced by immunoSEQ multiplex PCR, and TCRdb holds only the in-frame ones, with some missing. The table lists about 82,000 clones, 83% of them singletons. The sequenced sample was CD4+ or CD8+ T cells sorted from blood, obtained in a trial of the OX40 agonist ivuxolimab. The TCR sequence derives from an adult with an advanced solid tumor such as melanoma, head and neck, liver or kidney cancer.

CDR3 sequence reads: CASAPQGGPSGNTIYF. DNA for the CDR3: TGTGCCAGCGCCCCGCAGGGGGGGCCGTCTGGAAACACCATATATTTT. This sequence joins TRBV7-2 and TRBJ1-3; 7 nucleotides agree with TRBD1. This CDR3 contains 16 residues. Unmatched junction bases numbered 11, after V lost 8 bases and J lost 1 base. The V gene's germline CDR1 is SGHTA and CDR2 FQGNSA.